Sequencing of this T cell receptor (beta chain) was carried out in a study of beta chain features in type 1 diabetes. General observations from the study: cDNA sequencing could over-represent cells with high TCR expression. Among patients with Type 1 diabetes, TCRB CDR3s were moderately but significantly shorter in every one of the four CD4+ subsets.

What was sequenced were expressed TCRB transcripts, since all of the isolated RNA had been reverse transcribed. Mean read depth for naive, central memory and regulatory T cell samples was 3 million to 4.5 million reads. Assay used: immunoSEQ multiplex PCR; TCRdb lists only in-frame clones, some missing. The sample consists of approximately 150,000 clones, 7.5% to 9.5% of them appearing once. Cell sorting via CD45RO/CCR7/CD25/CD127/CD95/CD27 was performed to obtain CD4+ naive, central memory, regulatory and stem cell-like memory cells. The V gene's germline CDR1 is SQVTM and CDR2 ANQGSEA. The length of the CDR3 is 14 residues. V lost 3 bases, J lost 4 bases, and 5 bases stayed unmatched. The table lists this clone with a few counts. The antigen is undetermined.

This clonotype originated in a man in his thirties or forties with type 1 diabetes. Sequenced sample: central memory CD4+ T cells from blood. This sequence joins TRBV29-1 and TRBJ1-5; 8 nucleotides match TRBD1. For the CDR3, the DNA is TGCAGCGTTGACTGTGACAGGGGAAATCAGCCCCAGCATTTT. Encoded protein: CSVDCDRGNQPQHF.